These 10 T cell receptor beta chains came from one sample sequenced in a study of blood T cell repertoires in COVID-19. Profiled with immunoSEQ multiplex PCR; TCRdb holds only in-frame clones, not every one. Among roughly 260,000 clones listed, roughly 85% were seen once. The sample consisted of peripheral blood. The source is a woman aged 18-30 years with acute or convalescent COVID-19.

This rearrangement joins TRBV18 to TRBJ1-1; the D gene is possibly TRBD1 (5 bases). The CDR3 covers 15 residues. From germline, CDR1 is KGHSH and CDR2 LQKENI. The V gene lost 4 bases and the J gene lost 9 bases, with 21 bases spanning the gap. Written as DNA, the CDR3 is TGTGCCAGCTCACTACCACAGGCCGGGGGATTACAAGCTTTCTTT. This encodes CASSLPQAGGLQAFF.

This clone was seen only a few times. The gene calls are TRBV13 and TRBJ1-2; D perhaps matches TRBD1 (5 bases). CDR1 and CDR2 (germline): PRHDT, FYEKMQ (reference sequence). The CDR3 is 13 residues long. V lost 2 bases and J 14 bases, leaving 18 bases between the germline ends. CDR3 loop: CASSLYSGHGMTF. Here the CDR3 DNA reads TGTGCCAGCAGCTTATATTCAGGACACGGAATGACCTTC.

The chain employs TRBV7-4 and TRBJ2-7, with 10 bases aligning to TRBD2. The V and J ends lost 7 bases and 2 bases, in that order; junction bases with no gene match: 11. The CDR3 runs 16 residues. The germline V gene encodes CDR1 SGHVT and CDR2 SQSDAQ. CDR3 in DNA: TGTGCCAGCATCAAACCCCGTAGCGGGAGGACCTACGAGCAGTACTTC. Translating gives CASIKPRSGRTYEQYF.

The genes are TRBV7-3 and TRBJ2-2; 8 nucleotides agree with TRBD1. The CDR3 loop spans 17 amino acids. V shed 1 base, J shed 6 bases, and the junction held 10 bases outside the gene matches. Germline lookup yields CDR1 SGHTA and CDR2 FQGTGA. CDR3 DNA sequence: TGTGCCAGCAGCTTAAGGTCGCAGGGGGCTTATGCCGGGGAGCTGTTTTTT. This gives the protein CASSLRSQGAYAGELFF.

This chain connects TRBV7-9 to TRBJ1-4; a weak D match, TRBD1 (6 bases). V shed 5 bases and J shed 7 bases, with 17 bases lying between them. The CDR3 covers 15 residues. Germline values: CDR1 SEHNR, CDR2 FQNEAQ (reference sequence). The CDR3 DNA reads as TGTGCCAGCAGCGGAGTGACAGGTCTTAGTGAAAAACTGTTTTTT. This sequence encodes CASSGVTGLSEKLFF.

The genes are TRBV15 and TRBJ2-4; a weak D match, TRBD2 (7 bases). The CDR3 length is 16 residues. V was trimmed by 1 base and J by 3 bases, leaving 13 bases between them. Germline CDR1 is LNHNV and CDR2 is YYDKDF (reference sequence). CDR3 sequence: CATSRGRGGVKNIQYF. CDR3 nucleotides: TGTGCCACCAGCAGAGGTAGAGGGGGGGTCAAAAACATTCAGTACTTC.

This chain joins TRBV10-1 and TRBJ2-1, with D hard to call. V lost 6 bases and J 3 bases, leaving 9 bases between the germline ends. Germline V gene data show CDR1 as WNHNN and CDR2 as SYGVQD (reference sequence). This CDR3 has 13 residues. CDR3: CASRGTHYNEQFF. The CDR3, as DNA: TGCGCCAGCAGGGGCACACACTACAATGAGCAGTTCTTC.

The CDR3 loop is CASSLVYSKVNEQFF. CDR3 coding DNA: TGTGCCAGCAGCTTAGTATATAGTAAAGTAAATGAGCAGTTCTTC. The rearrangement links TRBV7-6 to TRBJ2-1, with D hard to call. This CDR3 is 15 amino acids long. V was clipped by 1 base and J by 7 bases, with 14 bases between them. CDR1 SGHVS and CDR2 FNYEAQ come from the germline V gene.

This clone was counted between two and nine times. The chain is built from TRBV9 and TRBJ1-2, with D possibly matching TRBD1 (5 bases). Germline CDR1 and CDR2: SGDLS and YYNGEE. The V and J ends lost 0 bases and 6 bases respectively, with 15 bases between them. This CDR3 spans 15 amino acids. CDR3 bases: TGTGCCAGCAGCGTAGCCGCGGGGGGGGTTAATGGCTACACCTTC. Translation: CASSVAAGGVNGYTF.

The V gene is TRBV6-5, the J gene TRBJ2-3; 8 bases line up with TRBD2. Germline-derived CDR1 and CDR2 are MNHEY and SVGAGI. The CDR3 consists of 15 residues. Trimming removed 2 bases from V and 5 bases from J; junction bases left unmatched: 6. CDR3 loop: CASSYGAGEVDTQYF. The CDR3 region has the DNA TGTGCCAGCAGTTACGGAGCGGGAGAGGTAGATACGCAGTATTTT.